The 10 T cell receptor beta chains below come from one sample, sequenced in a study of shared clonotypes between healthy human individuals. This table comes from immunoSEQ multiplex PCR, and its TCRdb copy is limited to in-frame clones, with some not included. The sample holds about 1.1 million clones, approximately 80% seen once. Sequences were obtained from memory CD4+ T cells from PBMCs. Indicated subset: CD45RA-negative fraction. The receptors derive from a man aged 18 to 30 in good health. Some clones in this sample may be carry-over from other donors' samples.

The V and J genes are TRBV5-4 and TRBJ2-7; 12 nucleotides match TRBD2. The CDR3 is 15 residues long. Germline CDR1 and CDR2: SGHNT and YYREEE (reference sequence). V shed 3 bases, J shed 6 bases, and the junction held 7 bases outside the gene matches. CDR3 in DNA: TGTGCCAGCAGCTCACCGGGACTAGCGGGCTCCGAGCAGTACTTC. Encoded protein: CASSSPGLAGSEQYF.

This chain joins TRBV4-1 and TRBJ2-1; unclear D gene. The length of the CDR3 is 12 residues. The V gene's germline CDR1 is MGHRA and CDR2 YSYEKL. V dropped 1 base and J dropped 5 bases, with 3 bases sitting between them. The CDR3 protein is CASSQVHNEQFF. The CDR3 coding sequence is TGCGCCAGCAGCCAAGTCCACAATGAGCAGTTCTTC.

This clone was observed a few times. Because the CDR3's place on the DNA is in doubt, the DNA is left out and the CDR3 is given as listed by TCRdb. The chain combines TRBV6-5 with TRBJ1-1. Germline V gene lookup returns CDR1 MNHEY and CDR2 SVGAGI. From its first to its last residue, the CDR3 has 13 amino acids. CDR3 residues: CASSSSGGPEAFF.

The J gene is TRBJ1-2, the V gene TRBV6-5, with 10 bases that match TRBD1. Germline CDR1 reads MNHEY; CDR2 reads SVGAGI. The J segment lost 4 bases and the V segment lost 2 bases, leaving 7 bases of the junction unmatched. The CDR3 has 16 amino acids. The CDR3 coding sequence is TGTGCCAGCAGTTACGGGGGACAGGGGTGGGGCTATGGCTACACCTTC. Translating gives CASSYGGQGWGYGYTF.

This clone was counted a few times. The V and J genes are TRBV7-8 and TRBJ2-3; 8 bases align to TRBD2. J was trimmed by 7 bases and V by 4 bases; bases with no gene match: 7. This CDR3 is 14 amino acids long. Germline lookup yields CDR1 SGHVS and CDR2 FQNEAQ. The CDR3 DNA reads TGTGCCAGCAGCTCCATGAGCGGGGGTTATACGCAGTATTTT. Translation: CASSSMSGGYTQYF. The full variable domain, its missing parts supplied by reference TRBV7-8 and TRBJ2-3, is GAGVSQSPRYKVAKRGQDVALRCDPISGHVSLFWYQQALGQGPEFLTYFQNEAQLDKSGLPSDRFFAERPEGSVSTLKIQRTQQEDSAVYLCASSSMSGGYTQYFGPGTRLTVL.

This chain connects TRBV11-3 to TRBJ1-3; D is ambiguous. The CDR3 has 14 residues. The V gene's germline CDR1 is SGHNT and CDR2 YENEEA. V was clipped by 5 bases and J by 1 base, with 9 bases between them. CDR3 nucleotides: TGTGCCAGCAGCCGGACGGATTCTGGAAACACCATATATTTT. Its protein is CASSRTDSGNTIYF.

The CDR3, as DNA: TGTGCCAGCAGTTTAGCGGGAGGGAGCACAGATACGCAGTATTTT. Translating gives CASSLAGGSTDTQYF. The chain recombines TRBV27 with TRBJ2-3, with 9 nucleotides matching TRBD2. J lost 0 bases, V lost 2 bases, and 0 bases had no gene match. Germline V lookup: CDR1 MNHEY, CDR2 SMNVEV (reference sequence). The CDR3 is made up of 15 amino acids.

This chain links TRBV1 with TRBJ2-3. TRBV1 counts as a pseudogene. This CDR3 has 12 amino acids. This CDR3 is CTSSQGGDTQYF. The CDR3 DNA follows: TGCACCAGCAGCCAAGGTGGGGATACGCAGTATTTT.

The rearrangement joins TRBV28 to TRBJ1-5, with a weak D call TRBD1 (5 bases). Germline V CDR1 and CDR2: MDHEN, SYDVKM. This CDR3 has 14 amino acids. The V end lost 7 bases, the J end lost 11 bases, and 21 bases lay between the germline ends. CDR3 sequence (DNA): TGTGCCAGCAAGACCCCGGGACCGATAATGGCCCAGCATTTT. Translating gives CASKTPGPIMAQHF. Using reference TRBV28 and TRBJ1-5 for the parts outside the CDR3, the full variable domain is DVKVTQSSRYLVKRTGEKVFLECVQDMDHENMFWYRQDPGLGLRLIYFSYDVKMKEKGDIPEGYSVSREKKERFSLILESASTNQTSMYLCASKTPGPIMAQHFGDGTRLSIL.

In this sample, this clone turned up once. The CDR3 region is CASSQEVLFAGSAETQYF. Written as DNA, the CDR3 is TGTGCCAGCAGCCAAGAAGTTTTATTTGCGGGATCTGCGGAGACCCAGTACTTC. The chain employs TRBV4-2 and TRBJ2-5; D possibly corresponds to TRBD2 (6 bases). The CDR3 length is 18 residues. Germline lookup yields CDR1 LGHNA and CDR2 YNFKEQ. Trimming cost V 0 bases and J 5 bases, with 22 bases left between them.